The 19 T cell receptor beta chains below all came from one sample that was sequenced in a study of T cells after yellow fever vaccination. MiXCR, run by TCRdb on the 5' RACE reads, gives a single entry per CDR3 protein. Of some 320,000 distinct CDR3 sequences in the sample, about 10% were seen once. Sequenced material: CD4+ T cells sorted from PBMCs, taken 45 days after the yellow fever booster vaccination. The origin of the receptors is a man younger than 35 who received the YFV17D yellow fever vaccine.

This chain uses TRBV9 with TRBJ2-2; possible D gene TRBD2, 7 bases. Germline V gene data show CDR1 as SGDLS and CDR2 as YYNGEE. V was pared by 0 bases and J by 4 bases, with 19 bases between. CDR3 length equals 18 residues. The DNA for the CDR3 is TGTGCCAGCAGCGTAGGGATCGGGGGGCAGGAAGGCACCGGGGAGCTGTTTTTT. This sequence encodes CASSVGIGGQEGTGELFF. Full variable domain (outside the CDR3, taken from reference TRBV9 and TRBJ2-2): DSGVTQTPKHLITATGQRVTLRCSPRSGDLSVYWYQQSLDQGLQFLIQYYNGEERAKGNILERFSAQQFPDLHSELNLSSLELGDSALYFCASSVGIGGQEGTGELFFGEGSRLTVL.

The rearrangement joins TRBV6-5 to TRBJ1-6; D call uncertain. The ends were cut back, 4 bases at V and 5 bases at J, with 18 bases in the middle. Germline V CDR1 and CDR2: MNHEY, SVGAGI. This CDR3 is 17 amino acids long. The DNA for the CDR3 is TGTGCCAGCAGTTCGGTGGGTCCCCGAAGGGATAATTCACCCCTCCACTTT. It yields the protein CASSSVGPRRDNSPLHF.

This clonotype was counted a single time. V gene TRBV24-1 combines with J gene TRBJ1-5; no reliable D call. The CDR3 consists of 11 residues. Trimming stripped 4 bases from V and 9 bases from J, with 6 bases between. Looked up from germline, CDR1 is KGHDR and CDR2 is SFDVKD. This chain's CDR3 is CATSDRGPQHF. CDR3 nucleotide sequence: TGTGCCACCAGTGACCGGGGGCCCCAGCATTTT.

The chain joins TRBV28 to TRBJ2-3; D is uncertain. The V gene's germline CDR1 is MDHEN and CDR2 SYDVKM. The CDR3 contains 13 residues. V lost 6 bases, J lost 6 bases, and 13 bases lay in between. The CDR3 DNA is TGTGCCAGCAGATTCCTCGGCGGCGATACGCAGTATTTT. Protein: CASRFLGGDTQYF.

This clonotype was recorded at least ten times. The chain employs TRBV2 and TRBJ1-2, with 9 positions matching TRBD1. The V and J ends lost 6 bases and 7 bases, in that order; junction bases with no gene match: 3. The CDR3 runs to 12 residues. Per germline, CDR1 SNHLY and CDR2 FYNNEI. The CDR3: CASRDRGGGYTF. The CDR3 bases are TGTGCCAGCAGGGACAGGGGAGGTGGCTACACCTTC.

Only a few counts were recorded for this clonotype. The J gene is TRBJ2-3, the V gene TRBV28; TRBD1 matches 8 bases. The CDR3 covers 15 residues. Germline assignment: CDR1 MDHEN and CDR2 SYDVKM. The V segment lost 5 bases and the J segment 0 bases; nucleotides outside the gene matches: 4. CDR3 DNA: TGTGCCAGCAGTGCAGGGGGCCCTAGCACAGATACGCAGTATTTT. This translates into CASSAGGPSTDTQYF. Combining the CDR3 with reference TRBV28 and TRBJ2-3 gives the whole variable domain DVKVTQSSRYLVKRTGEKVFLECVQDMDHENMFWYRQDPGLGLRLIYFSYDVKMKEKGDIPEGYSVSREKKERFSLILESASTNQTSMYLCASSAGGPSTDTQYFGPGTRLTVL.

The rearrangement joins TRBV20-1 to TRBJ2-7; D tentatively reads TRBD1 or TRBD2 (5 bases each). The V end was cut by 0 bases, the J end by 8 bases, with 11 bases between. Germline-derived CDR1 and CDR2 are DFQATT and SNEGSKA (reference sequence). CDR3 length: 12 amino acids. The CDR3 sequence is CSARDGTMKQYF. CDR3 DNA: TGCAGTGCTAGAGATGGGACGATGAAGCAGTACTTC.

The V call is TRBV20-1, the J call TRBJ2-7; D gene ambiguous. V was clipped by 5 bases and J by 6 bases, with 11 bases between them. Germline V gene sequence: CDR1 DFQATT, CDR2 SNEGSKA (reference sequence). The CDR3 runs 11 residues. DNA of the CDR3: TGCAGTGCTCTCTTGGGGATCGAGCAGTACGTC. Amino acid sequence: CSALLGIEQYV.

The chain links TRBV2 to TRBJ2-5; TRBD1 or TRBD2 may be the D gene (5 bases each). Looked up from germline, CDR1 is SNHLY and CDR2 is FYNNEI. The CDR3 contains 12 residues. V was cut by 8 bases and J by 5 bases, with 12 bases left in between. CDR3 protein: CASGGYGETQYF. The DNA for the CDR3 is TGTGCCAGCGGGGGTTACGGGGAGACCCAGTACTTC.

Many counts were recorded for this clonotype. The chain recombines TRBV12-3 or TRBV12-4 with TRBJ1-2; 8 positions match TRBD1. The V segment lost 2 bases and the J segment 8 bases; nucleotides outside the gene matches: 10. The CDR3 covers 15 residues. CDR3 protein: CASSLRQGAMGGYTF. Here the CDR3 DNA reads TGTGCCAGCAGTTTACGGCAGGGGGCGATGGGGGGCTACACCTTC.

V gene TRBV3-1 combines with J gene TRBJ2-3; TRBD2 matches at 13 bases. J gave up 1 base and V 4 bases, and 5 bases lay outside the gene matches. The CDR3 has 17 amino acids. Germline assignment: CDR1 LGHDT and CDR2 YNNKEL (reference sequence). The CDR3 DNA sequence: TGTGCCAGCAGCCTTCGACTAGCGGGGGGAGGCACAGATACGCAGTATTTT. Encoded protein: CASSLRLAGGGTDTQYF.

The chain has TRBV30 and TRBJ2-1; perhaps TRBD1 as D (5 bases). Per the germline V gene, CDR1 is GTSNPN and CDR2 is SVGIG (reference sequence). This CDR3 spans 13 amino acids. In DNA, the CDR3 is TGTGCTCAGAGTAGGGGCCAATACAATGAGCAGTTCTTC. It is translated as CAQSRGQYNEQFF.

This clonotype was counted a few times. The chain's CDR3 is CASSPGEGWVSGANVLTF. DNA of the CDR3: TGCGCCAGCAGCCCCGGAGAGGGGTGGGTCTCTGGGGCCAACGTCCTGACTTTC. The chain combines TRBV4-1 with TRBJ2-6; D could derive from TRBD1 or TRBD2 (5 bases each). Germline V CDR1 and CDR2: MGHRA, YSYEKL. Trimming removed 4 bases from V and 0 bases from J, with 16 bases in between. The CDR3 is made up of 18 amino acids.

This chain links TRBV7-2 with TRBJ2-7; tentatively, D is TRBD1 (6 bases). V was pared by 7 bases and J by 3 bases, with 19 bases between. From germline, CDR1 is SGHTA and CDR2 FQGNSA. There are 15 residues in the CDR3. Here the CDR3 DNA reads TGTGCCAGCACAAATACCCCAGGGGCTGGCTACGAGCAGTACTTC. This gives the protein CASTNTPGAGYEQYF.

This clonotype was counted a few times. The V gene is TRBV15, the J gene TRBJ1-5, with D unclear. Germline CDR1 reads LNHNV; CDR2 reads YYDKDF (reference sequence). This CDR3 is built from 16 residues. The germline V and J ends were trimmed by 0 bases and 5 bases, with 14 bases remaining between them. The CDR3, as DNA: TGTGCCACCAGCAGAGATTCAGGACTGGGCCATCAGCCCCAGCATTTT. It is translated as CATSRDSGLGHQPQHF. The full variable domain, in which reference TRBV15 and TRBJ1-5 provide the parts outside the CDR3, is DAMVIQNPRYQVTQFGKPVTLSCSQTLNHNVMYWYQQKSSQAPKLLFHYYDKDFNNEADTPDNFQSRRPNTSFCFLDIRSPGLGDTAMYLCATSRDSGLGHQPQHFGDGTRLSIL.

This clonotype was counted only a few times. The rearrangement links TRBV12-3 or TRBV12-4 to TRBJ1-5; D ambiguous. This CDR3 region has 13 residues. V shed 4 bases and J shed 7 bases, with 11 bases lying between them. In DNA form, the CDR3 reads TGTGCCAGCAGTTATGCGGAGGGACAGCCCCAGCATTTT. Amino acids: CASSYAEGQPQHF.

Many counts were recorded for this clonotype. This sequence joins TRBV2 and TRBJ1-3; D is undetermined. Trimming pared 2 bases from V and 2 bases from J, leaving 1 base between. From germline, CDR1 is SNHLY and CDR2 FYNNEI. The length of the CDR3 is 12 residues. The CDR3 here is CASSETGNTIYF. The CDR3 DNA sequence: TGTGCCAGCAGTGAAACTGGAAACACCATATATTTT.

This chain uses TRBV20-1 with TRBJ1-5; TRBD1 might be the D (6 bases). Between the trimmed V and J ends, which lost 3 bases and 4 bases, there was a span of 16 bases. Germline loops: CDR1 DFQATT, CDR2 SNEGSKA (reference sequence). The length of the CDR3 is 15 residues. The CDR3 is CSASYTGFRNQPQHF. The CDR3 nucleotides are TGCAGTGCTAGCTACACAGGGTTTAGAAATCAGCCCCAGCATTTT.

The genes are TRBV7-2 and TRBJ2-5; the D gene is possibly TRBD1 (6 bases). Per germline, CDR1 SGHTA and CDR2 FQGNSA. The CDR3 is 15 residues long. V gave up 1 base and J gave up 5 bases, with 14 bases separating them. CDR3: CASSLVPGDEETQYF. DNA of the CDR3: TGTGCCAGCAGCTTAGTGCCAGGGGATGAGGAGACCCAGTACTTC.